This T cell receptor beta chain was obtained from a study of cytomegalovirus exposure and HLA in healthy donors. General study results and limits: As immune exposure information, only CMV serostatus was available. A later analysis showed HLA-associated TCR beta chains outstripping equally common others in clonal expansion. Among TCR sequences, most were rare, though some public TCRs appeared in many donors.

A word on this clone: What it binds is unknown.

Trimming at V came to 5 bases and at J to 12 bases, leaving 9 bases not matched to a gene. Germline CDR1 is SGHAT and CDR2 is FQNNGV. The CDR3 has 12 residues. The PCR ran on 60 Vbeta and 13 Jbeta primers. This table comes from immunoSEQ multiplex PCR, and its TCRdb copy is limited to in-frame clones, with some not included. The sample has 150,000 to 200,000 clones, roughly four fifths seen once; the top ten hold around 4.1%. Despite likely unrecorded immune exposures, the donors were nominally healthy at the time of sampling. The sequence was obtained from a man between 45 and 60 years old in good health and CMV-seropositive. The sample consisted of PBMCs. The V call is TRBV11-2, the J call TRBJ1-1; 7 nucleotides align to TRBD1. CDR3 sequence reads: CASSPPGGWSFF. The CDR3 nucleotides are TGTGCCAGCAGCCCCCCAGGGGGATGGTCTTTCTTT.